This T cell receptor (beta chain) was observed in a study of T cell responses to AZD1222 COVID-19 vaccine. Pooling covered second doses at about 4 or about 12 weeks. Trimming took 0 bases from V and 0 from J, leaving 9 bases between them. Germline CDR1 is SGHRS and CDR2 is YFSETQ. The CDR3 sequence is 16 residues long. Profiling relied on immunoSEQ multiplex PCR, and the TCRdb table lists in-frame clones only, not all of them. The sample lists approximately 84,000 clones, approximately 92% seen once, with roughly 2.7% in the top ten. This specimen was peripheral blood, taken 28 days after the second AZD1222 dose. The chain employs TRBV5-1 and TRBJ1-4; D gene uncertain. The receptor's source is an adult who received the AZD1222 COVID-19 vaccine. DNA of the CDR3: TGCGCCAGCAGCTTGGGACAACCTGCAACTAATGAAAAACTGTTTTTT. Its translation: CASSLGQPATNEKLFF.